The 6 T cell receptor beta chains below come from one sample, sequenced in a study of blood T cell repertoires in COVID-19. The table came from immunoSEQ multiplex PCR; TCRdb's copy has only in-frame clones and leaves some out. Among 190,000 or so clones listed, around nine tenths were seen once. Sequencing was done on a sample of peripheral blood. All receptors derive from a man in his forties with active or convalescent COVID-19.

The chain carries TRBV27 and TRBJ1-1; D uncertain. Trimming took off 2 bases at V and 1 base at J, with 5 bases between the two ends. The CDR3 consists of 13 residues. The germline V gene has CDR1 MNHEY and CDR2 SMNVEV (reference sequence). The CDR3 DNA reads as TGTGCCAGCAGTTTAAGGAGGAACACTGAAGCTTTCTTT. Its translation is CASSLRRNTEAFF.

The table lists this clone with a count of one. The rearrangement uses TRBV24-1 and TRBJ1-5; no firm D call. The V gene's germline CDR1 is KGHDR and CDR2 SFDVKD. V was trimmed by 2 bases and J by 5 bases, leaving 12 bases between them. CDR3 length equals 15 residues. CDR3 loop: CATSDSRRVDQPQHF. CDR3 DNA: TGTGCCACCAGTGATTCCAGGCGGGTCGATCAGCCCCAGCATTTT.

The V and J genes are TRBV11-1 and TRBJ2-5; TRBD1 matches at 7 bases. The germline V gene encodes CDR1 SGHAT and CDR2 FQDESV (reference sequence). Trimming at V came to 5 bases and at J to 7 bases, leaving 10 bases not matched to a gene. The CDR3 totals 14 residues. The CDR3 nucleotides read TGTGCCAGCAGCAAGGACAGGTCAAAGGGGACCCAGTACTTC. Translating it yields CASSKDRSKGTQYF.

In its sample, this clone was seen a few times. This chain connects TRBV2 to TRBJ1-5, with a tentative D call TRBD1 (6 bases). The CDR3 loop spans 15 amino acids. V was cut by 5 bases and J by 3 bases, with 14 bases left in between. CDR1 and CDR2 (germline): SNHLY, FYNNEI. The CDR3 DNA is TGTGCCAGCAGTCCAAGGGGGAGTGACAATCAGCCCCAGCATTTT. The encoded protein is CASSPRGSDNQPQHF.

The chain has TRBV5-4 and TRBJ2-5, with 7 bases fitting TRBD1. CDR3 size: 15 residues. Germline trimming cut 0 bases from V and 2 bases from J; bases unmatched to any gene: 4. From germline, CDR1 is SGHNT and CDR2 YYREEE (reference sequence). The CDR3 spells CASSLGLDRQETQYF. The CDR3 DNA sequence: TGTGCCAGCAGCTTGGGTCTGGACAGGCAAGAGACCCAGTACTTC.

V is TRBV27 and J is TRBJ2-1; 7 nucleotides line up with TRBD2. Germline assignment: CDR1 MNHEY and CDR2 SMNVEV (reference sequence). The CDR3 totals 15 residues. J was trimmed by 4 bases and V by 7 bases; bases with no gene match: 10. CDR3 amino acids: CASTGTNGLYNEQFF. CDR3 sequence (DNA): TGTGCCAGCACGGGGACTAACGGATTGTACAATGAGCAGTTCTTC.